These 29 T cell receptor beta chains came from one sample sequenced in a study of shared clonotypes between healthy human individuals. Clones were read by immunoSEQ multiplex PCR, and TCRdb kept only the in-frame ones, dropping some. Seen here are 2 million to 2.5 million clones, about 94% observed once, and the top ten hold 0.1% to 0.15%. The material sequenced was naive CD4+ T cells sorted from blood. Subset meaning: CD45RA+ positively selected. These receptors came from a man between 18 and 35 years old in good health.

This chain connects TRBV7-2 to TRBJ2-2; D gene uncertain. Germline V gene lookup returns CDR1 SGHTA and CDR2 FQGNSA. The CDR3 contains 13 residues. V gave up 4 bases and J gave up 8 bases, with 11 bases separating them. The CDR3 loop is CASSSRISGELFF. In nucleotides, the CDR3 is TGTGCCAGCAGCTCCAGAATTTCAGGGGAGCTGTTTTTT.

The rearrangement joins TRBV25-1 to TRBJ2-7; TRBD1 matches at 9 bases. The CDR3 extends over 15 amino acids. From germline, CDR1 is MGHDK and CDR2 SYGVNS. V lost 4 bases and J lost 5; bases outside the gene matches: 9. The CDR3 nucleotides are TGTGCCAGCAGTGTCCCGGGACAGGGTTTCCACGAGCAGTACTTC. Residues: CASSVPGQGFHEQYF.

CDR3 loop: CASSPWSSYNEQFF. CDR3 DNA: TGTGCCAGCAGTCCCTGGAGCTCCTACAATGAGCAGTTCTTC. V and J are TRBV27 and TRBJ2-1; D not certain. CDR1 is MNHEY, CDR2 SMNVEV, per germline (reference sequence). V dropped 5 bases and J dropped 0 bases, with 8 bases sitting between them. CDR3 length equals 14 residues.

V is TRBV30 and J is TRBJ2-7; D is uncertain. The V end lost 0 bases, the J end lost 3 bases, and 12 bases lay between the germline ends. CDR1 GTSNPN and CDR2 SVGIG come from the germline V gene (reference sequence). This CDR3 has 14 amino acids. DNA of the CDR3: TGTGCCTGGAGTGTAGTGGGTGCTGGCTACGAGCAGTACTTC. Amino acid sequence: CAWSVVGAGYEQYF.

The rearrangement links TRBV5-1 to TRBJ2-7, with no clear D. The CDR3 has 15 amino acids. Trimming cost V 0 bases and J 3 bases, with 13 bases left between them. Germline V gene data show CDR1 as SGHRS and CDR2 as YFSETQ. The CDR3 spells CASSLGLPLGYEQYF. The CDR3 nucleotides read TGCGCCAGCAGCTTGGGACTCCCCCTCGGCTACGAGCAGTACTTC.

The chain carries TRBV28 and TRBJ1-1; TRBD1 matches 8 bases. The CDR3 runs 12 residues. Trimming took 2 bases from V and 8 from J; bases not matched to a gene: 1. Per the germline V gene, CDR1 is MDHEN and CDR2 is SYDVKM. CDR3 residues: CASSLRDREAFF. The CDR3 DNA is TGTGCCAGCAGTTTAAGGGACAGGGAAGCTTTCTTT.

This chain's CDR3 is CATSDRKYEKLFF. CDR3 nucleotide sequence: TGTGCCACCTCGGACAGGAAATATGAAAAACTGTTTTTT. The V gene is TRBV28, the J gene TRBJ1-4, with 7 bases aligning to TRBD1. Per the germline V gene, CDR1 is MDHEN and CDR2 is SYDVKM. Trimming took 10 bases from V and 6 from J; bases not matched to a gene: 8. The CDR3 runs to 13 residues.

The V gene is TRBV10-1, the J gene TRBJ2-1; 9 bases map to TRBD1. The CDR3 runs to 15 residues. Germline V gene lookup returns CDR1 WNHNN and CDR2 SYGVQD (reference sequence). The V segment lost 2 bases and the J segment 8 bases; nucleotides outside the gene matches: 7. CDR3 amino acids: CASSERGTGIYEQFF. In DNA, the CDR3 is TGCGCCAGCAGTGAGAGGGGGACAGGGATATATGAGCAGTTCTTC.

The J gene is TRBJ1-1, the V gene TRBV28, with D uncertain. V was trimmed by 6 bases and J by 7 bases, leaving 12 bases between them. CDR1 is MDHEN, CDR2 SYDVKM, per germline. The CDR3 has 12 residues. For the CDR3, the DNA is TGTGCCAGCAGCTCCCACCCCCGTGAAGCTTTCTTT. Its translation is CASSSHPREAFF. The entire variable domain, with the rest obtained from reference TRBV28 and TRBJ1-1, is as follows: DVKVTQSSRYLVKRTGEKVFLECVQDMDHENMFWYRQDPGLGLRLIYFSYDVKMKEKGDIPEGYSVSREKKERFSLILESASTNQTSMYLCASSSHPREAFFGQGTRLTVV.

This chain joins TRBV19 and TRBJ1-1; the match to TRBD1 covers 8 bases. Germline V gives CDR1 LNHDA, CDR2 SQIVND (reference sequence). Trimming took 4 bases from V and 1 from J; bases not matched to a gene: 5. The CDR3 consists of 15 residues. CDR3 sequence: CASSREGTGNTEAFF. In DNA, the CDR3 is TGTGCCAGTAGTAGAGAGGGGACAGGGAACACTGAAGCTTTCTTT.

This rearrangement joins TRBV7-9 to TRBJ2-3; TRBD2 is a possible D gene (5 bases). Trimming cost V 2 bases and J 0 bases, with 18 bases left between them. The CDR3 is 18 amino acids. CDR1 is SEHNR and CDR2 is FQNEAQ in the germline V gene (reference sequence). The CDR3 DNA sequence: TGTGCCAGCAGCTTACCCGGGGAAAGGTTAAAAAGCACAGATACGCAGTATTTT. Protein sequence: CASSLPGERLKSTDTQYF.

This sequence joins TRBV7-3 and TRBJ2-2, with TRBD2 matching over 7 bases. The CDR3 runs 14 residues. With 2 bases clipped from V and 4 bases from J, the junction kept 1 base outside the gene matches. Germline CDR1 is SGHTA and CDR2 is FQGTGA. The CDR3 DNA follows: TGTGCCAGCAGCTTAGCGGGGGTCACCGGGGAGCTGTTTTTT. The encoded protein is CASSLAGVTGELFF.

As for this clone: Other DNA sequences in the sample encode the same CDR3. The rearrangement uses TRBV30 and TRBJ2-2; D possibly uses TRBD1 or TRBD2 (5 bases each). This CDR3 contains 13 residues. V was pared by 0 bases and J by 5 bases, with 7 bases between. The germline CDR1 and CDR2 sequences are GTSNPN and SVGIG (reference sequence). CDR3 sequence reads: CAWSVEGTGELFF. The CDR3 DNA follows: TGTGCCTGGAGTGTCGAGGGGACCGGGGAGCTGTTTTTT.

This rearrangement joins TRBV18 to TRBJ2-1; TRBD2 is a possible D gene (7 bases). The V gene lost 3 bases and the J gene lost 7 bases, with 19 bases spanning the gap. Germline V gene data show CDR1 as KGHSH and CDR2 as LQKENI. The CDR3 covers 16 residues. The CDR3 here is CASSPPGVGGPNEQFF. CDR3 sequence (DNA): TGTGCCAGCTCACCCCCCGGAGTGGGGGGGCCGAATGAGCAGTTCTTC.

The V call is TRBV28, the J call TRBJ2-7; 10 bases are shared with TRBD1. V lost 4 bases and J lost 3; bases outside the gene matches: 9. Per germline, CDR1 MDHEN and CDR2 SYDVKM. CDR3 length equals 16 residues. The CDR3 nucleotides read TGTGCCAGCAGTTCAGAAGGACAGGGGGAACACTACGAGCAGTACTTC. Amino acid sequence: CASSSEGQGEHYEQYF.

V and J are TRBV19 and TRBJ1-2, with TRBD1 matching 9 bases. Germline V CDR1 and CDR2: LNHDA, SQIVND (reference sequence). Trimming removed 5 bases from V and 5 bases from J; junction bases left unmatched: 12. The CDR3 is 16 amino acids. DNA for the CDR3: TGTGCCAGTAGTCCCGGGACAGGGCGCGGGAGGTATGGCTACACCTTC. This gives the protein CASSPGTGRGRYGYTF.

This clone was seen once. The rearrangement joins TRBV29-1 to TRBJ1-1; D gene uncertain. This CDR3 is built from 14 residues. V lost 6 bases, J lost 4 bases, and 18 bases lay in between. Germline values: CDR1 SQVTM, CDR2 ANQGSEA. CDR3 amino acids: CSVEKGGKGTEAFF. The CDR3 DNA reads TGCAGCGTCGAAAAGGGTGGAAAGGGCACTGAAGCTTTCTTT. The full variable domain, with the rest looked up from reference TRBV29-1 and TRBJ1-1, is SAVISQKPSRDICQRGTSLTIQCQVDSQVTMMFWYRQQPGQSLTLIATANQGSEATYESGFVIDKFPISRPNLTFSTLTVSNMSPEDSSIYLCSVEKGGKGTEAFFGQGTRLTVV.

Details on this clone: Other nucleotide sequences from this sample produce the same CDR3. This chain connects TRBV28 to TRBJ2-7, with a tentative D call TRBD2 (5 bases). The CDR3 has 12 residues. V shed 8 bases and J shed 1 base, with 9 bases lying between them. The germline V gene encodes CDR1 MDHEN and CDR2 SYDVKM. In nucleotides, the CDR3 is TGTGCCAGCGTTGGAGGATCCTACGAGCAGTACTTC. It encodes CASVGGSYEQYF.

The chain joins TRBV6-5 to TRBJ2-2; D is possibly TRBD2 (5 bases). The CDR3 runs to 14 residues. Trimming shortened V by 0 bases and J by 7 bases, and 9 bases separated the two germline ends. In germline, CDR1 is MNHEY, CDR2 SVGAGI. CDR3 nucleotides: TGTGCCAGCAGTTACTCGCCCGGGAACGGGGAGCTGTTTTTT. As protein: CASSYSPGNGELFF.

The chain couples TRBV6-1 to TRBJ2-4; TRBD2 might be the D (7 bases). The V gene lost 8 bases and the J gene lost 5 bases, with 16 bases spanning the gap. Germline values: CDR1 MNHNS, CDR2 SASEGT. The CDR3 is 14 residues long. As DNA, the CDR3 is TGTGCCAGCGAACTGGGAGGGGGTGAAAACATTCAGTACTTC. Translated: CASELGGGENIQYF.

The chain recombines TRBV5-1 with TRBJ2-7; unclear D gene. The CDR3 has 13 amino acids. Germline V gene lookup returns CDR1 SGHRS and CDR2 YFSETQ. The V gene lost 4 bases and the J gene lost 3 bases, with 11 bases spanning the gap. CDR3 protein: CASSIENNYEQYF. CDR3 nucleotide sequence: TGCGCCAGCAGCATTGAGAACAACTACGAGCAGTACTTC.

This chain joins TRBV28 and TRBJ2-1, with 8 bases fitting TRBD2. Germline CDR1 MDHEN, CDR2 SYDVKM. The CDR3 consists of 14 residues. Trimming took 5 bases from V and 7 from J; bases not matched to a gene: 7. Here the CDR3 reads CASSPGGGRNEQFF. The CDR3 nucleotides read TGTGCCAGCAGTCCTGGCGGGGGGAGGAATGAGCAGTTCTTC.

The chain couples TRBV5-1 to TRBJ2-5, with TRBD2 matching 7 bases. Germline CDR1 and CDR2: SGHRS and YFSETQ. V shed 0 bases, J shed 5 bases, and the junction held 10 bases outside the gene matches. This CDR3 region has 16 residues. CDR3 DNA: TGCGCCAGCAGCTTGGATCCGGGGGGAGGAAGGGAGACCCAGTACTTC. Translating it yields CASSLDPGGGRETQYF.

The genes are TRBV6-1 and TRBJ1-2; D uncertain. The CDR3 has 13 residues. Germline V CDR1 and CDR2: MNHNS, SASEGT. Trimming took off 4 bases at V and 8 bases at J, with 14 bases between the two ends. The CDR3 DNA sequence: TGTGCCAGCAGTGCGGTCCTCCCGCGGGGCTACACCTTC. It encodes CASSAVLPRGYTF.

This rearrangement joins TRBV6-5 to TRBJ2-3; 10 nucleotides align to TRBD2. This CDR3 has 14 amino acids. Germline CDR1 reads MNHEY; CDR2 reads SVGAGI. Germline trimming cut 6 bases from V and 1 base from J; bases unmatched to any gene: 1. CDR3 bases: TGTGCCAGCAGAGGACTAGCGGGCACAGATACGCAGTATTTT. Protein: CASRGLAGTDTQYF.

The genes are TRBV18 and TRBJ1-1, with D maybe TRBD1 (6 bases). With 5 bases removed from V and 13 bases from J, the gap between germline ends came to 14 bases. Germline CDR1 KGHSH, CDR2 LQKENI. This CDR3 region has 11 residues. The CDR3 loop is CASSNRGACFF. DNA of the CDR3: TGTGCCAGCTCAAATAGGGGGGCATGTTTCTTT.

The chain couples TRBV7-8 to TRBJ2-6; D is undetermined. The CDR3 runs to 13 residues. Trimming took 5 bases from V and 4 from J, leaving 6 bases between them. Germline CDR1 SGHVS, CDR2 FQNEAQ. The CDR3, as DNA: TGTGCCAGCAGCCTTGGGGGGGCCAACGTCCTGACTTTC. It yields the protein CASSLGGANVLTF.

The chain joins TRBV15 to TRBJ2-5, with D tentatively TRBD1 (5 bases). The CDR3 runs 15 residues. The germline V gene has CDR1 LNHNV and CDR2 YYDKDF (reference sequence). Trimming stripped 0 bases from V and 5 bases from J, with 13 bases between. CDR3 DNA: TGTGCCACCAGCAGAGACAGGGTGGTGTTCGAGACCCAGTACTTC. Translated, it gives CATSRDRVVFETQYF.

As DNA, the CDR3 is TGCGCCAGCAGCCAAGAAAAGGGAAGCTACGAGCAGTACTTC. Its protein product is CASSQEKGSYEQYF. The chain links TRBV4-3 to TRBJ2-7; D remains ambiguous. From germline, CDR1 is LGHNA and CDR2 YSLEER. Trimming cost V 0 bases and J 3 bases, with 9 bases left between them. This CDR3 comprises 14 residues.